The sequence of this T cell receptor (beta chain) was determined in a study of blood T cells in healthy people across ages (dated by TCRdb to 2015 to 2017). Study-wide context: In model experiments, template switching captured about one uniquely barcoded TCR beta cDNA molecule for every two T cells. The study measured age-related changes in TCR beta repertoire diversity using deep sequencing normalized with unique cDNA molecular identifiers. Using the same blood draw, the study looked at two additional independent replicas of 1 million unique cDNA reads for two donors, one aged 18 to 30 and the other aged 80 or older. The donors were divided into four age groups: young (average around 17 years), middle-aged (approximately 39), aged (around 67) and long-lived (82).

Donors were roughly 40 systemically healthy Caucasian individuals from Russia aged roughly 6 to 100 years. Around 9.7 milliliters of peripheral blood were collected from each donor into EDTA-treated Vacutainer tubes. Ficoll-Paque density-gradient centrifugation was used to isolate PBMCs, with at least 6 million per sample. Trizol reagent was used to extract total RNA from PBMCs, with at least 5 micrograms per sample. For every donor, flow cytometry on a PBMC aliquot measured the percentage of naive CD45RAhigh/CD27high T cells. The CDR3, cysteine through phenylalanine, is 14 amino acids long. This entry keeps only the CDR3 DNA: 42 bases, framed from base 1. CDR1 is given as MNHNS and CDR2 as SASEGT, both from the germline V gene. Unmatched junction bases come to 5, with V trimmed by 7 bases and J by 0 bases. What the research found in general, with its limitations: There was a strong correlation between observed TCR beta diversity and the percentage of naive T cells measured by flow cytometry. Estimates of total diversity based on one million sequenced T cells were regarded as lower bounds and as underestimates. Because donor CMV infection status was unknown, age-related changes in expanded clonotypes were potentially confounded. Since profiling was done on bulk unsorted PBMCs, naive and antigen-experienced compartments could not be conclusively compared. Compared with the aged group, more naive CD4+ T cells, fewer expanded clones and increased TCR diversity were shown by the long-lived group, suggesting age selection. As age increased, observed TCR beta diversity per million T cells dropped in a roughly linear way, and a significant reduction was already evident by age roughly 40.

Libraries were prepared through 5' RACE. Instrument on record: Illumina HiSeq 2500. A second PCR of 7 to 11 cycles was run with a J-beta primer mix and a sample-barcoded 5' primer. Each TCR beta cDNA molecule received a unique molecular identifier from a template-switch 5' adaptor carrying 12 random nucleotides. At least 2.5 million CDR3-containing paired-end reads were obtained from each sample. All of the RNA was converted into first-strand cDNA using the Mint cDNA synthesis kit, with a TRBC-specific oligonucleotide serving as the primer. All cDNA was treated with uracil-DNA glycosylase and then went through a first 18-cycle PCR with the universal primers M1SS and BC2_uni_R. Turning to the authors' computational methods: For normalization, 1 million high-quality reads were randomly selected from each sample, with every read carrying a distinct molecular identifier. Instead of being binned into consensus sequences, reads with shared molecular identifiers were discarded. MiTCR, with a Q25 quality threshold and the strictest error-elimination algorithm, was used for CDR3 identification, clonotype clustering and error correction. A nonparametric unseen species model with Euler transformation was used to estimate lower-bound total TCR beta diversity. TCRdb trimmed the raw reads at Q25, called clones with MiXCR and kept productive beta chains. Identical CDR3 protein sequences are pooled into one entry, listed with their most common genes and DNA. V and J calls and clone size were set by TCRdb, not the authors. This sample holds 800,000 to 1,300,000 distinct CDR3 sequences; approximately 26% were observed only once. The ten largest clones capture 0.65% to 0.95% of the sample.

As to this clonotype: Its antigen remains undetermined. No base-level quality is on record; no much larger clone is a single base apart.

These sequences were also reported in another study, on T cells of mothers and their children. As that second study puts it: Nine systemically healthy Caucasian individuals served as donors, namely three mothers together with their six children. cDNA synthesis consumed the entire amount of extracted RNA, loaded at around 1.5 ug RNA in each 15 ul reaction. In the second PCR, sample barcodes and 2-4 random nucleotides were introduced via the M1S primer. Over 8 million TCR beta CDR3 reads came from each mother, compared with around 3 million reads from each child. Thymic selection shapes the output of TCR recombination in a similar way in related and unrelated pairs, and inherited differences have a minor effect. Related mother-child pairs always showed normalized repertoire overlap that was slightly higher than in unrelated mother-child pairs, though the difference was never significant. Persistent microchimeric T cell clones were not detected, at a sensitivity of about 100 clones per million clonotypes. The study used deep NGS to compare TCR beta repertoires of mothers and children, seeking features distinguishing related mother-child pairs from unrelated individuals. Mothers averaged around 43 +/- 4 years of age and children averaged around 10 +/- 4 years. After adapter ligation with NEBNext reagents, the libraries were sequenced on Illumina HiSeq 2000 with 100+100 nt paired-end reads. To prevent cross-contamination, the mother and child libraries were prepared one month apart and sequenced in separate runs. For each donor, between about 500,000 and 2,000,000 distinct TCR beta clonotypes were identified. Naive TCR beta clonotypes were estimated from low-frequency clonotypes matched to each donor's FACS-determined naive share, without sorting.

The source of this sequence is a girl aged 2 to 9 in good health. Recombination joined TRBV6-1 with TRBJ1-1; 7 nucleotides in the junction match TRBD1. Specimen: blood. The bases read TGTGCCAGCAAAGGGACAGCCCTGAACACTGAAGCTTTCTTT. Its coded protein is CASKGTALNTEAFF.